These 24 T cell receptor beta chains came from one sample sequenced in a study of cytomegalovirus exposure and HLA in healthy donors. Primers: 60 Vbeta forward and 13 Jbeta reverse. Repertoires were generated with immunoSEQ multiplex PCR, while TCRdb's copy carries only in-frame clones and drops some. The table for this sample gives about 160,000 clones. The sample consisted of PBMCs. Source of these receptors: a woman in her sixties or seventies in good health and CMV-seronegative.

DNA of the CDR3: TGTGCCAGCAGCCGCGGACTAGCGGGAGGACGAAAGCGAGGAGATACGCAGTATTTT. Encoded protein: CASSRGLAGGRKRGDTQYF. V and J are TRBV5-8 and TRBJ2-3; 14 nucleotides line up with TRBD2. Germline assignment: CDR1 SGHTS and CDR2 YDEGEE. V dropped 4 bases and J dropped 5; count of bases not matched to a gene: 15. CDR3 length equals 19 residues.

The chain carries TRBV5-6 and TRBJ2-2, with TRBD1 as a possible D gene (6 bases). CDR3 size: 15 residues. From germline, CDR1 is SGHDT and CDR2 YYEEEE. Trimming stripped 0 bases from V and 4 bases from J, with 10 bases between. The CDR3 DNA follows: TGTGCCAGCAGCTTGGGCAGGGGAAGCACCGGGGAGCTGTTTTTT. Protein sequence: CASSLGRGSTGELFF.

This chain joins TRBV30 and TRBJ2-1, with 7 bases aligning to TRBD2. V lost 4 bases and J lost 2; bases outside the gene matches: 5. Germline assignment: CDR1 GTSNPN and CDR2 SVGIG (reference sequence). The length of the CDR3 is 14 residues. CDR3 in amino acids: CAWTQGGPYNEQFF. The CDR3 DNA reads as TGTGCCTGGACTCAGGGAGGGCCCTACAATGAGCAGTTCTTC.

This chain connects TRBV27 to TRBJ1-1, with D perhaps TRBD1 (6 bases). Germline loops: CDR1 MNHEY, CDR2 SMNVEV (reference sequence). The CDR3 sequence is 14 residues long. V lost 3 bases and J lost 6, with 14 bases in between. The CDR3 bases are TGTGCCAGCAGTTTGGTGGGGGCTAGCCCTGAAGCTTTCTTT. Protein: CASSLVGASPEAFF.

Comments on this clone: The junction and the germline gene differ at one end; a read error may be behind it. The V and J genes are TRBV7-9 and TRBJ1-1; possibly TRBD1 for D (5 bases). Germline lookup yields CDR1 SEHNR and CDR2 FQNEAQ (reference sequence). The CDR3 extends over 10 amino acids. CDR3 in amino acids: CASSLGDSSF. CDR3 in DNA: TGTGCCAGCAGCTTAGGTGACAGCTCCTTT.

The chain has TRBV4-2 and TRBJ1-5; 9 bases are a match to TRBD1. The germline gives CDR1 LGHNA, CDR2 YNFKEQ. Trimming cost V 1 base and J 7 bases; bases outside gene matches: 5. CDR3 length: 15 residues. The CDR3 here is CASSQGQGDRQPQHF. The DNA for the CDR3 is TGTGCCAGCAGCCAAGGACAGGGGGATCGGCAGCCCCAGCATTTT.

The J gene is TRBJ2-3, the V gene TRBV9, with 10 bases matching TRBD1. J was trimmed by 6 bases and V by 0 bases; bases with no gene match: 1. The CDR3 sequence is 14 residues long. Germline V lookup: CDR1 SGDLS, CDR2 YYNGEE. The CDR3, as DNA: TGTGCCAGCAGCGTAGAGGACAGGGGGGATACGCAGTATTTT. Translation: CASSVEDRGDTQYF.

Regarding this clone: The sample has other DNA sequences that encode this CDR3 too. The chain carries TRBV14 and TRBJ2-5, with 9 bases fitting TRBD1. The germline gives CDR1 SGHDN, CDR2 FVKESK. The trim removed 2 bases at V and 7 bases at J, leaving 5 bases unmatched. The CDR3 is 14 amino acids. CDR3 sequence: CASSQKTGGWTQYF. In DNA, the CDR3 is TGTGCCAGCAGCCAAAAGACAGGGGGATGGACCCAGTACTTC.

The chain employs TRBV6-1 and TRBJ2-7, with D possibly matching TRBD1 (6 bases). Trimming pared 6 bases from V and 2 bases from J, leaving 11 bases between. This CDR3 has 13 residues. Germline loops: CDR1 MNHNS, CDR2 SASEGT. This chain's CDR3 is CASSLGQTYEQYF. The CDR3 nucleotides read TGTGCCAGCAGCCTTGGACAGACCTACGAGCAGTACTTC.

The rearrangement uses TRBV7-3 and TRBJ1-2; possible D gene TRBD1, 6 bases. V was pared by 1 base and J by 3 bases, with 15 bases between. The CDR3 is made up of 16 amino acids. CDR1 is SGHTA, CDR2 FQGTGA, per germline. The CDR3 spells CASSLRSGGADYGYTF. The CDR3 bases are TGTGCCAGCAGCTTAAGGTCTGGGGGCGCGGACTATGGCTACACCTTC.

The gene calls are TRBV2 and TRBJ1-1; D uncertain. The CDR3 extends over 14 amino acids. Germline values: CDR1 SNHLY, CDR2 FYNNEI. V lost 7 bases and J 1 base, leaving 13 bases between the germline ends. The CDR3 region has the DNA TGTGCCAGCATTCTGGGAGGAGCGAACACTGAAGCTTTCTTT. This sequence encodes CASILGGANTEAFF.

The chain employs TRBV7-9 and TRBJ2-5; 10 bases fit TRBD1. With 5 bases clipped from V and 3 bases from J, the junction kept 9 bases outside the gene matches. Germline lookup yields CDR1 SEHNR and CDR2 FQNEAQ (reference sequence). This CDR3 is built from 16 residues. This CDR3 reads CASSLGDRGPEETQYF. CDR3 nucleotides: TGTGCCAGCAGCCTGGGGGACAGGGGCCCGGAAGAGACCCAGTACTTC.

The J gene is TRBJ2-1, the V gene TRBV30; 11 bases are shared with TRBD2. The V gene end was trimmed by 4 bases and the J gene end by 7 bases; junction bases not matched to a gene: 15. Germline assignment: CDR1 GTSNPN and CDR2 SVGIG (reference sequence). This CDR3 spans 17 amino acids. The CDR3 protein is CAWILWASGRRGNEQFF. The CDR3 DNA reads TGTGCCTGGATTTTGTGGGCTAGCGGGAGGAGGGGGAATGAGCAGTTCTTC.

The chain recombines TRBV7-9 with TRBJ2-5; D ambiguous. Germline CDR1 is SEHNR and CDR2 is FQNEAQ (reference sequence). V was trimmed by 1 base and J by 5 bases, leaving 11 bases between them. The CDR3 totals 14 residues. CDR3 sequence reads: CASSLGLSSETQYF. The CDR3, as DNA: TGTGCCAGCAGCTTAGGACTTTCAAGTGAGACCCAGTACTTC.

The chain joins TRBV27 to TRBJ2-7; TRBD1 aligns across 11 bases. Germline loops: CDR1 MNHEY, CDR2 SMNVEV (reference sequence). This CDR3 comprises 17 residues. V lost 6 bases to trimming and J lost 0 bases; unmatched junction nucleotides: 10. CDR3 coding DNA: TGTGCCAGCAGCCGGACAGGGGGCACAACAAGCTCCTACGAGCAGTACTTC. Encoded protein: CASSRTGGTTSSYEQYF.

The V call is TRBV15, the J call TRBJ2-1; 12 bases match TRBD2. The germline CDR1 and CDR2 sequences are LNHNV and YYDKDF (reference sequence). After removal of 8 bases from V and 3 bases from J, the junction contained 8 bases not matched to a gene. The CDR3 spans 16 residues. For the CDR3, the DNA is TGTGCCACCGGCCCTCGGACTAGCGGGATCTACAATGAGCAGTTCTTC. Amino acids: CATGPRTSGIYNEQFF.

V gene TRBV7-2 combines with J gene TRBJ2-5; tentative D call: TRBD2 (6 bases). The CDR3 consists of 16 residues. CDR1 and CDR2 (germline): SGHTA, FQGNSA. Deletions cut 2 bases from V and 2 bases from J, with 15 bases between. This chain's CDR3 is CASSLSPTGGQETQYF. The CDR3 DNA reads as TGTGCCAGCAGCTTAAGCCCTACCGGGGGACAAGAGACCCAGTACTTC.

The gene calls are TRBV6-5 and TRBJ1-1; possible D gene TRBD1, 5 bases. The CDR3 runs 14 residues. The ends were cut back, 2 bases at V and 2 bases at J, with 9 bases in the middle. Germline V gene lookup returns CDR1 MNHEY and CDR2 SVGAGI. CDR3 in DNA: TGTGCCAGCAGTTACCCCGACAGTAACACTGAAGCTTTCTTT. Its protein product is CASSYPDSNTEAFF.

The CDR3 DNA reads as TGTGCCAGCAGCGTCGACAGTAATAATTCACCCCTCCACTTT. Translated, it gives CASSVDSNNSPLHF. This chain connects TRBV9 to TRBJ1-6, with a possible D match to TRBD1 (5 bases). The germline gives CDR1 SGDLS, CDR2 YYNGEE. Trimming took 2 bases from V and 5 from J, leaving 8 bases between them. CDR3 size: 14 residues.

CDR3 DNA: TGTGCCAGTCAGTGGGTGGGAGACCCTAAGGCCCCCAATGAGCAGTTCTTC. It translates to CASQWVGDPKAPNEQFF. The genes are TRBV19 and TRBJ2-1; possible D gene TRBD2, 5 bases. Trimming stripped 8 bases from V and 6 bases from J, with 26 bases between. This CDR3 contains 17 residues. Per germline, CDR1 LNHDA and CDR2 SQIVND (reference sequence).

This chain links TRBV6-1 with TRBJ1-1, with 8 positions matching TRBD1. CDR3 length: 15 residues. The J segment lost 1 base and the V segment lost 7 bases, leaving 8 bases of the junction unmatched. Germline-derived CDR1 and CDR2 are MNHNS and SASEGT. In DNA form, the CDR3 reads TGTGCCAGCATCCGGACAGGGAGCAAGAACACTGAAGCTTTCTTT. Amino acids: CASIRTGSKNTEAFF.

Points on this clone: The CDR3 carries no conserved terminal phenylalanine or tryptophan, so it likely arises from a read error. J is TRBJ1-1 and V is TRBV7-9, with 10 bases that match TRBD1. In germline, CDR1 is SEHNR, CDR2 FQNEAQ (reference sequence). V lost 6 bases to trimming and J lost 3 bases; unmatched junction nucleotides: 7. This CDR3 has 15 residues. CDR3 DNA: TGTGCCAGCAGTTTTAGGGGACAGGGGTACACTGAAGCTTTCCTT. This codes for CASSFRGQGYTEAFL.

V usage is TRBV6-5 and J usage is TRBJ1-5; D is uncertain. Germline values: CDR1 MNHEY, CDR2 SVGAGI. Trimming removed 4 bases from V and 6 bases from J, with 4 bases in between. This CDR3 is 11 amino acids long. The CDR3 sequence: CASSFSQPQHF. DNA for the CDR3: TGTGCCAGCAGTTTCAGTCAGCCCCAGCATTTT.

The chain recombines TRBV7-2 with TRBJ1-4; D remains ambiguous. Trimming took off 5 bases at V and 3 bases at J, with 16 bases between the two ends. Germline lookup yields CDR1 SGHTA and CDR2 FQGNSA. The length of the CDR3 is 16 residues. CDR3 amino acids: CASSTHYGDSNEKLFF. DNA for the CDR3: TGTGCCAGCAGCACCCACTACGGGGATTCTAATGAAAAACTGTTTTTT.